This entry lists 15 T cell receptor beta chains sequenced from one sample in a study of T-cell reconstitution after alpha-beta-depleted transplantation in children. Library preparation (for TCRbeta) was performed with unique molecular identifiers. TCRdb independently ran MiXCR on the PCR reads; one entry per CDR3 protein. The sample yields some 640,000 distinct CDR3 sequences, roughly 15% seen once. This material consisted of PBMCs from the stem cell graft donor, taken from the stem cell graft. The receptors were sampled from a human donor who donated a stem cell graft to a child with acute myeloid leukemia.

There are many counts of this clonotype. The chain employs TRBV7-2 and TRBJ2-5, with a possible D match to TRBD1 (6 bases). The CDR3 totals 14 residues. V lost 4 bases to trimming and J lost 3 bases, with 12 bases between them. The germline V gene encodes CDR1 SGHTA and CDR2 FQGNSA. CDR3 DNA: TGTGCCAGCAGCTCGTCCCGGACAGAAGAGACCCAGTACTTC. Its translation: CASSSSRTEETQYF. The variable domain in full, with the rest retrieved from reference TRBV7-2 and TRBJ2-5, is GAGVSQSPSNKVTEKGKDVELRCDPISGHTALYWYRQSLGQGLEFLIYFQGNSAPDKSGLPSDRFSAERTGGSVSTLTIQRTQQEDSAVYLCASSSSRTEETQYFGPGTRLLVL.

On this clonotype itself: Just one base apart from a much larger clone, this may be a read error. J is TRBJ2-3 and V is TRBV29-1; TRBD1 matches at 7 bases. Germline CDR1 and CDR2: SQVTM and ANQGSEA. V shed 8 bases, J shed 6 bases, and the junction held 8 bases outside the gene matches. The CDR3 is 12 residues long. CDR3 nucleotide sequence: TGCAGCATTGCACAGGGGCAGGATACGCAGTATTTT. It encodes CSIAQGQDTQYF.

Only a few counts were recorded for this clonotype. The chain links TRBV7-2 to TRBJ2-3, with D perhaps matching TRBD1 (5 bases). The CDR3 extends over 14 amino acids. Germline CDR1 SGHTA, CDR2 FQGNSA. The ends were cut back, 5 bases at V and 6 bases at J, with 15 bases in the middle. The CDR3 sequence: CASSDRGSDDTQYF. The CDR3 bases are TGTGCCAGCAGCGATAGGGGAAGTGATGATACGCAGTATTTT.

This clonotype occurred many times. V usage is TRBV6-1 and J usage is TRBJ2-5; D is undetermined. Germline V gene sequence: CDR1 MNHNS, CDR2 SASEGT. This CDR3 has 13 residues. V gave up 8 bases and J gave up 4 bases, with 14 bases separating them. Here the CDR3 DNA reads TGTGCCAGCCGCCCTGTAGTACGAGAGACCCAGTACTTC. Residues: CASRPVVRETQYF.

Worth noting for this clonotype: A much larger clonotype is one base distant, so this may be a read error. This chain links TRBV6-6 with TRBJ1-5; D remains ambiguous. This CDR3 contains 13 residues. Per germline, CDR1 MNHNY and CDR2 SVGAGI (reference sequence). V lost 0 bases, J lost 3 bases, and 3 bases lay in between. CDR3 residues: CASSYSDNQPQHF. Here the CDR3 DNA reads TGTGCCAGCAGTTACTCGGACAATCAGCCCCAGCATTTT.

This clonotype was counted only a few times. This chain links TRBV10-3 with TRBJ2-3; TRBD2 aligns across 8 bases. The V segment lost 8 bases and the J segment 7 bases; nucleotides outside the gene matches: 11. The germline CDR1 and CDR2 sequences are ENHRY and SYGVKD. The CDR3 extends over 14 amino acids. CDR3 residues: CAILDVAGGNTQYF. The CDR3 DNA follows: TGTGCCATCCTAGATGTGGCGGGGGGAAATACGCAGTATTTT.

This clonotype was found many times. V is TRBV29-1 and J is TRBJ2-1, with a possible D match to TRBD1 (5 bases). Germline V gives CDR1 SQVTM, CDR2 ANQGSEA. V lost 7 bases, J lost 0 bases, and 16 bases lay in between. The CDR3 is made up of 15 amino acids. Here the CDR3 DNA reads TGCAGCGCACACAAGACAGTAGGCTCCTACAATGAGCAGTTCTTC. It specifies CSAHKTVGSYNEQFF.

CDR3 DNA: TGTGCCAGCGCCCCTTCGAGGGCCGATACGCAGTATTTT. This gives the protein CASAPSRADTQYF. The chain uses TRBV12-3 or TRBV12-4 and TRBJ2-3; TRBD2 might be the D (5 bases). Between the trimmed V and J ends, which lost 8 bases and 6 bases, there was a span of 15 bases. The CDR3 is 13 amino acids.

This clonotype has only a few counts. The chain recombines TRBV12-3 or TRBV12-4 with TRBJ1-2; possible D gene TRBD1, 5 bases. This CDR3 region has 12 residues. Trimming cost V 1 base and J 8 bases, with 8 bases left between them. The DNA for the CDR3 is TGTGCCAGCAGTTTAGGACAGTGGGGCTACACCTTC. It encodes CASSLGQWGYTF.

The chain joins TRBV27 to TRBJ2-7; tentatively, D is TRBD1 (7 bases). Germline V CDR1 and CDR2: MNHEY, SMNVEV (reference sequence). With 3 bases removed from V and 3 bases from J, the gap between germline ends came to 15 bases. This CDR3 contains 15 residues. CDR3 bases: TGTGCCAGCAGTTTGGCGGCGGGACAGCACTACGAGCAGTACTTC. It translates to CASSLAAGQHYEQYF.

This clonotype occurred many times. The chain carries TRBV9 and TRBJ2-1; TRBD2 matches at 8 bases. With V trimmed by 4 bases and J by 8 bases, 8 bases remained unmatched. The CDR3 length is 14 residues. CDR1 and CDR2 (germline): SGDLS, YYNGEE. CDR3 protein: CASSMSGGTDEQFF. In nucleotides, the CDR3 is TGTGCCAGCAGCATGAGCGGGGGAACGGATGAGCAGTTCTTC.

This clonotype occurred many times. The gene calls are TRBV12-3 or TRBV12-4 and TRBJ2-7; no clear D gene. CDR3 size: 13 residues. With 2 bases removed from V and 2 bases from J, the gap between germline ends came to 7 bases. This CDR3 is CASSLSATYEQYF. For the CDR3, the DNA is TGTGCCAGCAGTTTATCCGCGACCTACGAGCAGTACTTC.

This clonotype was detected only a few times. This rearrangement joins TRBV7-9 to TRBJ1-1; 7 bases agree with TRBD1. The CDR3 has 13 amino acids. Germline V CDR1 and CDR2: SEHNR, FQNEAQ (reference sequence). Trimming at V came to 7 bases and at J to 1 base, leaving 3 bases not matched to a gene. The DNA of the CDR3 is TGTGCCAGCATGCCAGGGGGGAACACTGAAGCTTTCTTT. It codes for CASMPGGNTEAFF. Complete variable domain (other parts from reference TRBV7-9 and TRBJ1-1): DTGVSQNPRHKITKRGQNVTFRCDPISEHNRLYWYRQTLGQGPEFLTYFQNEAQLEKSRLLSDRFSAERPKGSFSTLEIQRTEQGDSAMYLCASMPGGNTEAFFGQGTRLTVV.

V usage is TRBV6-5 and J usage is TRBJ1-1; D call uncertain. This CDR3 spans 15 amino acids. The ends were cut back, 0 bases at V and 4 bases at J, with 12 bases in the middle. The V gene's germline CDR1 is MNHEY and CDR2 SVGAGI. The DNA of the CDR3 is TGTGCCAGCAGTTACTCTACCGGCCCGGGCACTGAAGCTTTCTTT. Its protein product is CASSYSTGPGTEAFF.

This clonotype was counted at least ten times. Here the CDR3 DNA reads TGTGCCAGCAGCCCCCGCCGACAGGGACATCAGCCCCAGCATTTT. Translation gives CASSPRRQGHQPQHF. The chain combines TRBV7-2 with TRBJ1-5, with 7 bases that match TRBD1. CDR1 and CDR2 (germline): SGHTA, FQGNSA. The length of the CDR3 is 15 residues. V lost 5 bases, J lost 5 bases, and 9 bases stayed unmatched. Complete variable domain (other parts from reference TRBV7-2 and TRBJ1-5): GAGVSQSPSNKVTEKGKDVELRCDPISGHTALYWYRQSLGQGLEFLIYFQGNSAPDKSGLPSDRFSAERTGGSVSTLTIQRTQQEDSAVYLCASSPRRQGHQPQHFGDGTRLSIL.